Given below is one T cell receptor (beta chain) in context. The data were taken from a study of T cell repertoires in ileal Crohn's disease. Study details: Median disease duration was approximately 8 years; about 37% smoked at surgery.

CDR3 size: 15 residues. CDR1 is SGDLS, CDR2 YYNGEE, per germline. Trimming cost V 4 bases and J 0 bases; bases outside gene matches: 4. Assay: immunoSEQ multiplex PCR; the TCRdb copy retains only in-frame clones and omits some. The data contain roughly 14,000 clones, 70% to 80% of them singletons. The sequence derives from an adult with Crohn's disease. The chain carries TRBV9 and TRBJ2-3; 8 bases fit TRBD2. Sequenced: ileal tissue. This CDR3 is CASSPQRGSTDTQYF. In DNA form, the CDR3 reads TGTGCCAGCAGCCCCCAGCGGGGGAGCACAGATACGCAGTATTTT.